The 14 T cell receptor beta chains given below trace back to one sample, sequenced in a study of T cells in Graves' hyperthyroidism and ophthalmopathy. TCR beta CDR3 region amplification was performed from RNA transcripts. TCR CDR3 underwent first-round RT-PCR with the HTBI primer set. From the multiplex PCR reads, TCRdb called clonotypes with MiXCR, one entry per CDR3 protein. The table lists more than 300,000 distinct CDR3 sequences, approximately 15% of them singletons. Specimen: blood. These TCRs come from a young woman with Graves' ophthalmopathy.

This clonotype has a count of ten or more. The rearrangement links TRBV28 to TRBJ2-7; unclear D gene. Looked up from germline, CDR1 is MDHEN and CDR2 is SYDVKM. V gave up 7 bases and J gave up 5 bases, with 15 bases separating them. This CDR3 comprises 13 residues. Written as DNA, the CDR3 is TGTGCCAGCACCTCGCGAGGATCCCACGAGCAGTACTTC. Encoded protein: CASTSRGSHEQYF.

This clonotype was seen repeatedly, ten times or more. The chain carries TRBV18 and TRBJ2-4; tentatively, D is TRBD2 (5 bases). The germline gives CDR1 KGHSH, CDR2 LQKENI. The ends were cut back, 5 bases at V and 0 bases at J, with 11 bases in the middle. The CDR3 sequence is 15 residues long. This CDR3 reads CASSNSGLAKNIQYF. The CDR3 DNA reads as TGTGCCAGCTCAAACTCCGGACTAGCCAAAAACATTCAGTACTTC.

To note about this clonotype: A clone one base away is much larger, so this may be a read error. The rearrangement links TRBV29-1 to TRBJ1-1, with 7 bases matching TRBD1. Trimming cost V 0 bases and J 4 bases; bases outside gene matches: 11. The CDR3 runs 16 residues. Germline V gene data show CDR1 as SQVTM and CDR2 as ANQGSEA. For the CDR3, the DNA is TGCAGCGTTGAAGACCTACAGGGGCAGGTAGGCACTGAAGCTTTCTTT. Translation gives CSVEDLQGQVGTEAFF.

This clonotype was recorded a few times. The rearrangement links TRBV15 to TRBJ2-5; D perhaps matches TRBD2 (6 bases). The CDR3 is 14 residues long. From germline, CDR1 is LNHNV and CDR2 YYDKDF (reference sequence). V was pared by 7 bases and J by 4 bases, with 16 bases between. CDR3 in DNA: TGTGCCACCATGGAGGGGTTAAATACAGAGACCCAGTACTTC. Protein product: CATMEGLNTETQYF.

This clonotype was recorded at least ten times. The chain is built from TRBV20-1 and TRBJ2-1, with 12 positions matching TRBD2. CDR1 is DFQATT and CDR2 is SNEGSKA in the germline V gene (reference sequence). This CDR3 is 18 amino acids long. Trimming cost V 0 bases and J 6 bases; bases outside gene matches: 12. This CDR3 reads CSARDTSRTSGTFNEQFF. The CDR3 region has the DNA TGCAGTGCTAGAGATACCTCCCGGACTAGCGGGACTTTCAATGAGCAGTTCTTC.

The table lists this clonotype with many counts. CDR3 coding DNA: TGTGCCAGCAGCCGGCGATGGCGAGAGACCCAGTACTTC. Its translation: CASSRRWRETQYF. This chain uses TRBV7-3 with TRBJ2-5; D call uncertain. Trimming stripped 5 bases from V and 4 bases from J, with 11 bases between. The CDR3 contains 13 residues. Germline CDR1 SGHTA, CDR2 FQGTGA.

This clonotype appeared many times. The chain uses TRBV28 and TRBJ2-1, with D possibly TRBD2 on 7 matching bases. The germline gives CDR1 MDHEN, CDR2 SYDVKM. The V and J ends lost 5 bases and 5 bases respectively, with 13 bases between them. CDR3 length equals 14 residues. In nucleotides, the CDR3 is TGTGCCAGCAGTACGGGGGGCGGTCACAATGAGCAGTTCTTC. This gives the protein CASSTGGGHNEQFF.

This clonotype was recorded at least ten times. The rearrangement joins TRBV28 to TRBJ2-5; D is unresolved. Trimming pared 7 bases from V and 5 bases from J, leaving 11 bases between. This CDR3 has 12 amino acids. CDR1 is MDHEN and CDR2 is SYDVKM in the germline V gene. The CDR3 region is CASTESRETQYF. In nucleotides, the CDR3 is TGTGCCAGCACCGAATCACGGGAGACCCAGTACTTC.

A few counts support this clonotype. The rearrangement links TRBV20-1 to TRBJ1-5, with no clear D. Germline V gene data show CDR1 as DFQATT and CDR2 as SNEGSKA (reference sequence). Between the trimmed V and J ends, which lost 3 bases and 0 bases, there was a span of 9 bases. CDR3 length: 14 amino acids. CDR3 residues: CSARGQLSNQPQHF. In DNA, the CDR3 is TGCAGTGCTAGGGGCCAGCTTAGCAATCAGCCCCAGCATTTT.

This clonotype was counted ten times or more. The V and J genes are TRBV27 and TRBJ2-5; 9 bases fit TRBD1. J lost 1 base, V lost 5 bases, and 29 bases had no gene match. This CDR3 has 23 residues. CDR1 and CDR2 (germline): MNHEY, SMNVEV (reference sequence). The DNA of the CDR3 is TGTGCCAGCAGTATGTTTTGGAACCGGGACAGGGTACAGGGGGCCGCGGGCCAAGAGACCCAGTACTTC. Translated, it gives CASSMFWNRDRVQGAAGQETQYF.

The chain joins TRBV19 to TRBJ2-6; D is perhaps TRBD1 or TRBD2 (5 bases each). V gave up 4 bases and J gave up 4 bases, with 8 bases separating them. The CDR3 is made up of 14 amino acids. Germline loops: CDR1 LNHDA, CDR2 SQIVND (reference sequence). Written as DNA, the CDR3 is TGTGCCAGTAGTACAGGGACCGGGGCCAACGTCCTGACTTTC. Encoded protein: CASSTGTGANVLTF. Variable domain in full (rest from reference TRBV19 and TRBJ2-6): DGGITQSPKYLFRKEGQNVTLSCEQNLNHDAMYWYRQDPGQGLRLIYYSQIVNDFQKGDIAEGYSVSREKKESFPLTVTSAQKNPTAFYLCASSTGTGANVLTFGAGSRLTVL.

This clonotype was observed at least ten times. The chain couples TRBV5-1 to TRBJ2-7, with D uncertain. V was clipped by 0 bases and J by 2 bases, with 18 bases between them. Germline V gene lookup returns CDR1 SGHRS and CDR2 YFSETQ. CDR3 length: 17 residues. The CDR3 DNA follows: TGCGCCAGCAGCTTGGGTTTTCGGTCAGCAAGAGCCTACGAGCAGTACTTC. This translates into CASSLGFRSARAYEQYF.

This clonotype has a count of ten or more. The genes are TRBV7-6 and TRBJ2-5; TRBD2 matches at 10 bases. Looked up from germline, CDR1 is SGHVS and CDR2 is FNYEAQ. The CDR3 is made up of 16 amino acids. V was pared by 5 bases and J by 5 bases, with 11 bases of the junction left unmatched. CDR3 DNA: TGTGCCAGCAGCCGAAGTAGCGGGGGGCAGCGGGAGACCCAGTACTTC. It is translated as CASSRSSGGQRETQYF.

This clonotype was seen many times. The chain links TRBV2 to TRBJ2-7; D may be TRBD1 (6 bases). V was shortened by 3 bases and J by 4 bases, with 16 bases between the two germline ends. The CDR3 is 15 amino acids. Germline V lookup: CDR1 SNHLY, CDR2 FYNNEI. DNA for the CDR3: TGTGCCAGCAGTGAGGGGTCCGGGACAATATACGAGCAGTACTTC. The encoded protein is CASSEGSGTIYEQYF.